Sequencing of this TCR beta chain was carried out in a study of cytomegalovirus exposure and HLA in healthy donors. Study overall: Earlier results showed 90 million to 120 million unique TCR beta sequences derived from approximately 170 million T cells.

Study-wide results and limits: Reports state that TCR beta sequences accurately predicted most subjects' HLA-A and HLA-B alleles.

PCR employed 60 Vbeta and 13 Jbeta primers. The data were produced by immunoSEQ multiplex PCR, yet TCRdb's version contains in-frame clones alone and is incomplete. This table has some 200,000 clones, roughly 68% appearing once. Notes on this clone: The antigen is unknown.

This sequence was found in a man aged 35-49 years in good health and CMV-seropositive. The sample was PBMCs.

The CDR3 protein is CASSARQGAEAFF. DNA of the CDR3: TGTGCCAGCAGCGCCCGACAGGGGGCTGAAGCTTTCTTT. This chain joins TRBV5-4 and TRBJ1-1; TRBD1 matches at 9 bases. The V and J ends lost 4 bases and 6 bases, in that order; junction bases with no gene match: 4. Germline assignment: CDR1 SGHNT and CDR2 YYREEE (reference sequence). This CDR3 contains 13 residues. The variable domain in full, completed from reference TRBV5-4 and TRBJ1-1, reads ETGVTQSPTHLIKTRGQQVTLRCSSQSGHNTVSWYQQALGQGPQFIFQYYREEENGRGNFPPRFSGLQFPNYSSELNVNALELDDSALYLCASSARQGAEAFFGQGTRLTVV.